Detailed here is one TCR beta chain. Antigen specificity is unknown. J gave up 4 bases and V 3 bases, and 4 bases lay outside the gene matches. The V gene's germline CDR1 is MGHDK and CDR2 SYGVNS. The CDR3 contains 14 residues. This specimen comes from a study of OX40 agonist ivuxolimab in advanced cancers. Study background: The patients received ivuxolimab by intravenous route every 2 weeks at 0.01 to 10 mg/kg. Study-wide results and caveats: There were also nonresponders showing low normalized T-cell clonal expansion.

On cycle 4 day 1 and cycle 7 day 1, as well as at baseline, blood was sampled. Profiled with immunoSEQ multiplex PCR; TCRdb holds only in-frame clones, not every one. The table has 55,000 to 85,000 clones, under 90% seen once; the top ten hold around 0.68%. The sequencing here drew on CD4+ or CD8+ T cells sorted from blood, taken in a trial of the OX40 agonist ivuxolimab. The TCR comes from an adult with an advanced solid tumor such as melanoma, head and neck, liver or kidney cancer. This chain connects TRBV25-1 to TRBJ1-1; 8 bases fit TRBD1. CDR3 nucleotide sequence: TGTGCCAGCAGTGATGGCAGGGGGCCCACTGAAGCTTTCTTT. This translates into CASSDGRGPTEAFF.